A single sample is the source of the 18 T cell receptor beta chains below, sequenced in a study of shared T cell receptors in the human thymus. The repertoire was sequenced with immunoSEQ multiplex PCR; TCRdb's copy has only in-frame clones and lacks some. The data show hundreds of thousands of clones, approximately 95% seen once. Sequencing used thymocytes. These receptors came from a human donor.

This clone was picked up one time. This rearrangement joins TRBV2 to TRBJ2-7; 12 bases match TRBD2. The length of the CDR3 is 14 residues. The trim removed 6 bases at V and 4 bases at J, leaving 4 bases unmatched. From germline, CDR1 is SNHLY and CDR2 FYNNEI. Written as DNA, the CDR3 is TGTGCCAGCAGGGAGGGGACTAGCGGGTACGAGCAGTACTTC. It specifies CASREGTSGYEQYF.

The chain combines TRBV18 with TRBJ2-1; 9 nucleotides agree with TRBD1. The CDR3 has 20 amino acids. Trimming removed 6 bases from V and 6 bases from J; junction bases left unmatched: 24. From germline, CDR1 is KGHSH and CDR2 LQKENI. CDR3 protein: CASSRDRDALSPGGGNEQFF. The CDR3 DNA reads as TGTGCCAGCTCGCGGGACAGGGACGCTTTGAGTCCCGGCGGAGGCAATGAGCAGTTCTTC.

A single count supports this clone. The CDR3 DNA follows: TGTGCCAGCAGCCCCAGGACTAGCGGGCCTCCACAAGAGACCCAGTACTTC. It encodes CASSPRTSGPPQETQYF. The V gene is TRBV5-6, the J gene TRBJ2-5; 11 nucleotides line up with TRBD2. The V segment lost 4 bases and the J segment 2 bases; nucleotides outside the gene matches: 10. This CDR3 contains 17 residues. CDR1 SGHDT and CDR2 YYEEEE come from the germline V gene.

The chain joins TRBV5-5 to TRBJ2-3; D ambiguous. Between the trimmed V and J ends, which lost 3 bases and 1 base, there was a span of 9 bases. CDR1 and CDR2 from the germline V gene are SGHKS and YYEKEE (reference sequence). CDR3 length equals 14 residues. The CDR3 sequence: CASSSGWGTDTQYF. The CDR3 region has the DNA TGTGCCAGCAGCTCTGGCTGGGGCACAGATACGCAGTATTTT.

The chain is built from TRBV15 and TRBJ2-1; D unclear. CDR3 length: 14 amino acids. Looked up from germline, CDR1 is LNHNV and CDR2 is YYDKDF (reference sequence). Trimming left V 1 base short and J 8 bases short, with 12 bases between. The CDR3 region is CATSRVGRQDEQFF. As DNA, the CDR3 is TGTGCCACCAGCAGAGTCGGTCGTCAGGATGAGCAGTTCTTC.

The chain is built from TRBV4-3 and TRBJ2-1; D could derive from TRBD1 or TRBD2 (5 bases each). The CDR3 totals 17 residues. The V and J ends lost 4 bases and 3 bases respectively, with 19 bases between them. CDR1 and CDR2 from the germline V gene are LGHNA and YSLEER. CDR3 sequence: CASSLFLRDGFYNEQFF. Written as DNA, the CDR3 is TGCGCCAGCAGCCTCTTCCTCAGGGACGGGTTCTACAATGAGCAGTTCTTC.

The chain is built from TRBV28 and TRBJ2-7; no clear D. The CDR3 consists of 15 residues. Germline CDR1 reads MDHEN; CDR2 reads SYDVKM. Deletions cut 1 base from V and 3 bases from J, with 13 bases between. The CDR3, as DNA: TGTGCCAGCAGTTTATACGACATCTTTTTCTACGAGCAGTACTTC. Amino acids: CASSLYDIFFYEQYF.

In its sample, this clone was seen once. This chain uses TRBV9 with TRBJ2-1; tentative D call: TRBD2 (5 bases). The length of the CDR3 is 13 residues. V was clipped by 8 bases and J by 8 bases, with 17 bases between them. Germline CDR1 reads SGDLS; CDR2 reads YYNGEE. The CDR3 spells CASNRGATDEQFF. Here the CDR3 DNA reads TGTGCCAGTAATCGGGGTGCTACGGATGAGCAGTTCTTC.

The J gene is TRBJ1-1, the V gene TRBV14, with TRBD1 matching over 10 bases. CDR3 length: 17 residues. CDR1 is SGHDN, CDR2 FVKESK, per germline. With 1 base clipped from V and 8 bases from J, the junction kept 13 bases outside the gene matches. The chain's CDR3 is CASSQVSTGQGSVEAFF. The CDR3 nucleotides are TGTGCCAGCAGCCAAGTCTCGACGGGACAGGGGTCTGTAGAAGCTTTCTTT.

This clone was counted once. J is TRBJ1-1 and V is TRBV5-4, with a possible D match to TRBD1 (5 bases). This CDR3 spans 14 amino acids. Looked up from germline, CDR1 is SGHNT and CDR2 is YYREEE (reference sequence). Trimming left V 0 bases short and J 4 bases short, with 10 bases between. The CDR3 region is CASSLAWGSTEAFF. The CDR3 DNA follows: TGTGCCAGCAGCTTGGCTTGGGGGAGCACTGAAGCTTTCTTT.

The chain carries TRBV5-4 and TRBJ2-3; D is ambiguous. CDR1 and CDR2 from the germline V gene are SGHNT and YYREEE (reference sequence). V gave up 4 bases and J gave up 5 bases, with 20 bases separating them. This CDR3 comprises 16 residues. This CDR3 is CASSGQDVTRIDTQYF. The CDR3 bases are TGTGCCAGCAGCGGCCAGGACGTTACCCGGATAGATACGCAGTATTTT. The full variable domain, rest sourced from reference TRBV5-4 and TRBJ2-3, is ETGVTQSPTHLIKTRGQQVTLRCSSQSGHNTVSWYQQALGQGPQFIFQYYREEENGRGNFPPRFSGLQFPNYSSELNVNALELDDSALYLCASSGQDVTRIDTQYFGPGTRLTVL.

The genes are TRBV19 and TRBJ2-3, with TRBD2 matching 10 bases. J was trimmed by 1 base and V by 7 bases; bases with no gene match: 11. CDR1 is LNHDA and CDR2 is SQIVND in the germline V gene (reference sequence). This CDR3 is built from 17 residues. CDR3 in amino acids: CASIGTSGTRGTDTQYF. The CDR3 nucleotides are TGTGCCAGTATTGGAACTAGCGGGACGCGGGGCACAGATACGCAGTATTTT.

V gene TRBV5-1 combines with J gene TRBJ2-7, with 7 bases aligning to TRBD1. This CDR3 region has 14 residues. Germline CDR1 is SGHRS and CDR2 is YFSETQ. V gave up 5 bases and J gave up 1 base; unmatched junction bases: 6. This CDR3 reads CASSPQGKSYEQYF. CDR3 bases: TGCGCCAGCAGTCCACAGGGGAAGTCCTACGAGCAGTACTTC.

This clone showed up just a few times. The CDR3 DNA follows: TGTGCCAGCTCACCGCAATACGGACTAGCGGGAGTCCACGGCGTCAATGAGCAGTTCTTC. Translation gives CASSPQYGLAGVHGVNEQFF. V gene TRBV18 combines with J gene TRBJ2-1, with TRBD2 matching over 13 bases. Trimming removed 3 bases from V and 6 bases from J; junction bases left unmatched: 17. There are 20 residues in the CDR3. Germline loops: CDR1 KGHSH, CDR2 LQKENI.

V is TRBV4-3 and J is TRBJ2-7, with 12 positions matching TRBD2. Germline CDR1 LGHNA, CDR2 YSLEER. The trim removed 1 base at V and 6 bases at J, leaving 4 bases unmatched. This CDR3 contains 15 residues. The CDR3 here is CASSQGQTSGSEQYF. The CDR3 DNA sequence: TGCGCCAGCAGCCAAGGACAGACTAGCGGGAGCGAGCAGTACTTC.

The V gene is TRBV5-8, the J gene TRBJ1-1; 10 bases map to TRBD1. The CDR3 is 17 amino acids. Germline-derived CDR1 and CDR2 are SGHTS and YDEGEE. V dropped 6 bases and J dropped 5; count of bases not matched to a gene: 16. The CDR3: CASTPPEDRGRRTEAFF. The CDR3 region has the DNA TGTGCCAGCACCCCGCCGGAAGACAGGGGGCGACGGACTGAAGCTTTCTTT.

This chain connects TRBV6-5 to TRBJ1-1; D call uncertain. V was shortened by 5 bases and J by 5 bases, with 6 bases between the two germline ends. CDR1 is MNHEY and CDR2 is SVGAGI in the germline V gene. The CDR3 totals 11 residues. The CDR3 sequence is CASSEGTEAFF. The CDR3 DNA reads as TGTGCCAGCAGTGAAGGGACTGAAGCTTTCTTT.

CDR3 protein: CASSLLLADEYF. The CDR3 DNA reads TGTGCCAGCAGCTTGTTATTAGCCGATGAGTACTTC. The chain employs TRBV5-6 and TRBJ2-7; D is undetermined. The CDR3 covers 12 residues. Per the germline V gene, CDR1 is SGHDT and CDR2 is YYEEEE. The germline V and J ends were trimmed by 1 base and 11 bases, with 13 bases remaining between them.